A single sample is the source of the 12 T cell receptor beta chains below, sequenced in a study of B cell selection in AIRE deficiency. Regulatory T cells were sorted as CD4+CD25hiCD127low/negative. Profiling relied on immunoSEQ multiplex PCR, and the TCRdb table lists in-frame clones only, not all of them. The sample carries 2,500 to 3,500 clones, 78% recorded once. Sequencing was performed on Tregs sorted from PBMCs. These receptors originate from a human donor with AIRE deficiency.

This sequence joins TRBV5-1 and TRBJ2-3; perhaps D is TRBD1 or TRBD2 (5 bases each). In germline, CDR1 is SGHRS, CDR2 YFSETQ. V lost 2 bases and J 3 bases, leaving 10 bases between the germline ends. This CDR3 is built from 14 residues. CDR3 nucleotides: TGCGCCAGCAGCTTCCAGGGCGGGACAGATACGCAGTATTTT. Amino acids: CASSFQGGTDTQYF.

V usage is TRBV18 and J usage is TRBJ2-7; D may match TRBD1 or TRBD2 (7 bases each). CDR3 length equals 15 residues. Germline V CDR1 and CDR2: KGHSH, LQKENI. V was pared by 6 bases and J by 2 bases, with 17 bases between. The CDR3 bases are TGTGCCAGCTCCCAGGGGGGGGGCGGTACCTACGAGCAGTACTTC. It codes for CASSQGGGGTYEQYF.

This sequence joins TRBV18 and TRBJ2-7, with 8 bases lining up with TRBD2. The trim removed 0 bases at V and 0 bases at J, leaving 7 bases unmatched. The germline V gene encodes CDR1 KGHSH and CDR2 LQKENI. This CDR3 has 17 amino acids. CDR3 DNA sequence: TGTGCCAGCTCACCACCCCACGGGGGGGCCCTCTCCTACGAGCAGTACTTC. It specifies CASSPPHGGALSYEQYF.

The gene calls are TRBV6-1 and TRBJ2-7; D not resolved. Germline assignment: CDR1 MNHNS and CDR2 SASEGT. Trimming shortened V by 2 bases and J by 4 bases, and 15 bases separated the two germline ends. There are 15 residues in the CDR3. In DNA, the CDR3 is TGTGCCAGCAGTGAACCCCTCCGACAAATATACGAGCAGTACTTC. Translating it yields CASSEPLRQIYEQYF.

The rearrangement uses TRBV18 and TRBJ1-1; 7 positions match TRBD1. Germline-derived CDR1 and CDR2 are KGHSH and LQKENI. The J segment lost 4 bases and the V segment lost 1 base, leaving 6 bases of the junction unmatched. The CDR3 runs to 15 residues. In nucleotides, the CDR3 is TGTGCCAGCTCACCACGGGAGGGGGCGAGCACTGAAGCTTTCTTT. This codes for CASSPREGASTEAFF. The full variable domain, with the rest looked up from reference TRBV18 and TRBJ1-1, is NAGVMQNPRHLVRRRGQEARLRCSPMKGHSHVYWYRQLPEEGLKFMVYLQKENIIDESGMPKERFSAEFPKEGPSILRIQQVVRGDSAAYFCASSPREGASTEAFFGQGTRLTVV.

This clone appeared a few times. This chain joins TRBV10-1 and TRBJ2-5; 7 positions match TRBD2. CDR1 is WNHNN and CDR2 is SYGVQD in the germline V gene (reference sequence). The J segment lost 0 bases and the V segment lost 6 bases, leaving 7 bases of the junction unmatched. The CDR3 sequence is 15 residues long. CDR3 amino acids: CASRKAGPYQETQYF. In DNA form, the CDR3 reads TGCGCCAGCAGGAAAGCGGGGCCGTACCAAGAGACCCAGTACTTC.

The rearrangement uses TRBV7-2 and TRBJ2-1, with TRBD2 identical over 8 bases. This CDR3 is built from 14 residues. Trimming cost V 0 bases and J 6 bases; bases outside gene matches: 1. Germline loops: CDR1 SGHTA, CDR2 FQGNSA. CDR3 in amino acids: CASSLAGTSNEQFF. The DNA of the CDR3 is TGTGCCAGCAGCTTAGCGGGGACTAGCAATGAGCAGTTCTTC.

This chain connects TRBV7-9 to TRBJ1-1; 7 bases agree with TRBD1. Germline CDR1 reads SEHNR; CDR2 reads FQNEAQ (reference sequence). The trim removed 4 bases at V and 7 bases at J, leaving 3 bases unmatched. The CDR3 totals 12 residues. The CDR3, as DNA: TGTGCCAGCAGCTCGACAGGGATTGAAGCTTTCTTT. Its protein product is CASSSTGIEAFF. The full variable domain, rest sourced from reference TRBV7-9 and TRBJ1-1, is DTGVSQNPRHKITKRGQNVTFRCDPISEHNRLYWYRQTLGQGPEFLTYFQNEAQLEKSRLLSDRFSAERPKGSFSTLEIQRTEQGDSAMYLCASSSTGIEAFFGQGTRLTVV.

V is TRBV27 and J is TRBJ2-1; TRBD2 agrees at 10 bases. The CDR3 sequence is 15 residues long. V lost 6 bases, J lost 3 bases, and 5 bases stayed unmatched. From germline, CDR1 is MNHEY and CDR2 SMNVEV (reference sequence). The CDR3 reads CASRRLAGIYNEQFF. The CDR3 coding sequence is TGTGCCAGCAGACGACTAGCGGGTATCTACAATGAGCAGTTCTTC.

The chain recombines TRBV5-1 with TRBJ1-1, with D possibly being TRBD1 (6 bases). The V end lost 6 bases, the J end lost 5 bases, and 20 bases lay between the germline ends. Germline CDR1 reads SGHRS; CDR2 reads YFSETQ. This CDR3 has 15 amino acids. CDR3 nucleotides: TGCGCCAGCACCCTCGGGGGGCGTGAAGGAACTGAAGCTTTCTTT. It codes for CASTLGGREGTEAFF. Full variable domain (rest looked up from reference TRBV5-1 and TRBJ1-1): KAGVTQTPRYLIKTRGQQVTLSCSPISGHRSVSWYQQTPGQGLQFLFEYFSETQRNKGNFPGRFSGRQFSNSRSEMNVSTLELGDSALYLCASTLGGREGTEAFFGQGTRLTVV.

V and J are TRBV11-2 and TRBJ2-1; TRBD2 aligns across 7 bases. This CDR3 contains 15 residues. V trimming: 1 base; J trimming: 9 bases; junction bases outside the gene matches: 9. From germline, CDR1 is SGHAT and CDR2 FQNNGV. The CDR3 loop is CASSLGAAGVGEQFF. The CDR3 coding sequence is TGTGCCAGCAGCTTAGGTGCGGCGGGAGTGGGTGAGCAGTTCTTC.

The chain carries TRBV28 and TRBJ1-1, with D perhaps TRBD1 (6 bases). The CDR3 is made up of 13 amino acids. The ends were cut back, 3 bases at V and 3 bases at J, with 8 bases in the middle. CDR1 and CDR2 from the germline V gene are MDHEN and SYDVKM. The CDR3 protein is CASSFGQYTEAFF. CDR3 nucleotide sequence: TGTGCCAGCAGTTTCGGACAGTACACTGAAGCTTTCTTT.